This T cell receptor beta chain was found in a study of tumor-infiltrating lymphocytes in primary liver carcinoma. Study in general: These patients were men and women whose ages were 30 to 69 years. The yield of productive TCRbeta reads per sample was roughly 3.5 to 7.5 million and was similar across tissue types.

The researchers obtained blood RNA from unsorted whole blood and also extracted germline DNA. There were only treatment-naive patients, all with chronic HBV infection. From approximately 0.5 ug of total RNA, TCR beta-specific cDNA was reverse-transcribed using a constant-region primer. Three nested multiplex PCR rounds of slightly modified ARM-PCR generated TCR beta libraries. For 10 cycles apiece, the opening two PCR rounds ran with TRBV1-TRBV30 forward primers and a C-beta reverse primer. Via MiXCR, TCRdb re-called the multiplex PCR reads, giving one row per CDR3 protein. The data contain 310,000 or so distinct CDR3 sequences, approximately 54% of them singletons. Study results and caveats: Bulk, unsorted sampling meant CD4+ and CD8+ repertoires went uncompared.

The CDR3 runs 14 residues. V was clipped by 6 bases and J by 1 base, with 12 bases between them. This clonotype has ten or more counts. Its cognate antigen is unknown. The sequence came from a woman in her 30s with primary liver carcinoma and hepatitis B virus infection. The chain employs TRBV12-3 or TRBV12-4 and TRBJ2-5, with D possibly TRBD1 on 5 matching bases. Sequencing used peripheral blood. The CDR3 bases are TGTGCCAGCAGCCTCAGACAGAGCCAAGAGACCCAGTACTTC. Protein sequence: CASSLRQSQETQYF.